This TCR beta chain is from a study of PD-1 blockade in mismatch repair-deficient tumors. Overall study context: Patients had 11 to 13 mismatch repair-deficient cancer types and were previously treated and progressing.

A word on this clone: Its specificity is unknown. One end of the junction is discordant with germline, which a read error may explain.

The study, taken as a whole, reports: After pembrolizumab, tumor-resident clones rose rapidly, then generally contracted before radiologic responses.

CDR3 length: 11 amino acids. Germline V gene lookup returns CDR1 MDHEN and CDR2 SYDVKM. Sequenced by immunoSEQ multiplex PCR; TCRdb stores in-frame clones only, minus some. The sample carries 50,000 or so clones, over 60% recorded once. TCR sequencing covered a few patients who responded to pembrolizumab. This chain connects TRBV28 to TRBJ1-3, with TRBD1 identical over 8 bases. The TCR originated in an adult with mismatch repair-deficient cancer. The material was PBMCs, obtained before pembrolizumab treatment. CDR3 DNA: TGCACGACAGGGGCCGGAAACACCATATATTTT. Translated, it gives CTTGAGNTIYF.